The next 21 T cell receptor beta chains were all read from a single sample in a study of shared clonotypes between healthy human individuals. Terminally differentiated effector memory CD45RA+ cells were excluded by CCR7 positive selection of CD45RO-negative cells. Repertoires were generated with immunoSEQ multiplex PCR, while TCRdb's copy carries only in-frame clones and drops some. The repertoire consists of about 1.9 million clones, with about 94% occurring once and the leading ten covering about 1.6%. Material: naive CD8+ T cells from PBMCs. These receptors were taken from a man between 18 and 29 years old in good health. Some clones in this sample may be carry-over from other donors' samples.

This clone showed up just a few times. The V and J genes are TRBV15 and TRBJ2-7; the match to TRBD1 covers 9 bases. The V gene end was trimmed by 5 bases and the J gene end by 4 bases; junction bases not matched to a gene: 12. The germline V gene has CDR1 LNHNV and CDR2 YYDKDF (reference sequence). CDR3 size: 16 residues. Here the CDR3 reads CATSGVSGTGWYEQYF. As DNA, the CDR3 is TGTGCCACCAGCGGAGTCTCCGGGACAGGGTGGTACGAGCAGTACTTC.

V is TRBV7-9 and J is TRBJ2-7; D possibly matches TRBD1 or TRBD2 (5 bases each). Deletions cut 3 bases from V and 7 bases from J, with 16 bases between. Germline lookup yields CDR1 SEHNR and CDR2 FQNEAQ (reference sequence). This CDR3 has 14 residues. CDR3 bases: TGTGCCAGCAGCTTTCCAGCCAGAGAGGGGGAGCAGTACTTC. Protein: CASSFPAREGEQYF.

A word on this clone: Within the sample, other DNA sequences also encode this same CDR3. The V gene is TRBV9, the J gene TRBJ2-7, with D possibly TRBD1 on 6 matching bases. The CDR3 has 12 amino acids. V was cut by 3 bases and J by 4 bases, with 8 bases left in between. The germline V gene encodes CDR1 SGDLS and CDR2 YYNGEE. DNA of the CDR3: TGTGCCAGCAGCGATAGGGGGTACGAGCAGTACTTC. As protein: CASSDRGYEQYF.

This clone was seen only once. The chain is built from TRBV4-2 and TRBJ1-5, with a possible D match to TRBD1 (6 bases). This CDR3 is 15 amino acids long. The V end was cut by 3 bases, the J end by 7 bases, with 16 bases between. The germline V gene has CDR1 LGHNA and CDR2 YNFKEQ. The CDR3 loop is CASSQAYGGHQPQHF. The CDR3 DNA follows: TGTGCCAGCAGCCAGGCTTATGGGGGGCACCAGCCCCAGCATTTT.

The chain combines TRBV5-6 with TRBJ2-7, with 11 bases that match TRBD2. V gave up 0 bases and J gave up 4 bases; unmatched junction bases: 9. Germline CDR1 and CDR2: SGHDT and YYEEEE. The CDR3 has 17 residues. As DNA, the CDR3 is TGTGCCAGCAGCTTGGGGATGCTAGCGGGAGGTGTGTACGAGCAGTACTTC. It is translated as CASSLGMLAGGVYEQYF.

The rearrangement links TRBV9 to TRBJ1-2; D gene ambiguous. This CDR3 comprises 13 residues. V was cut by 4 bases and J by 7 bases, with 14 bases left in between. Germline values: CDR1 SGDLS, CDR2 YYNGEE. The CDR3: CASSPLSAVGYTF. The CDR3, as DNA: TGTGCCAGCAGCCCGCTGTCGGCGGTTGGCTACACCTTC.

The chain couples TRBV4-3 to TRBJ1-1; a possible D gene is TRBD1 (5 bases). CDR1 is LGHNA and CDR2 is YSLEER in the germline V gene. V was cut by 6 bases and J by 4 bases, with 15 bases left in between. The CDR3 runs to 14 residues. This CDR3 reads CASRSGLASTEAFF. Here the CDR3 DNA reads TGCGCCAGCAGGTCAGGGCTGGCGAGCACTGAAGCTTTCTTT.

This chain uses TRBV28 with TRBJ2-7, with 11 bases fitting TRBD2. V shed 5 bases, J shed 7 bases, and the junction held 13 bases outside the gene matches. Germline assignment: CDR1 MDHEN and CDR2 SYDVKM. This CDR3 has 16 amino acids. The CDR3 DNA reads TGTGCCAGCAGTACCCTGACTAGCGGGATGATCGGGGAGCAGTACTTC. This sequence encodes CASSTLTSGMIGEQYF.

This clone was seen a single time. The V and J genes are TRBV13 and TRBJ2-2, with D uncertain. The V gene's germline CDR1 is PRHDT and CDR2 FYEKMQ (reference sequence). Trimming stripped 4 bases from V and 0 bases from J, with 15 bases between. The CDR3 has 17 amino acids. CDR3 residues: CASSSNAASPNTGELFF. The DNA for the CDR3 is TGTGCCAGCAGCTCCAACGCAGCGTCCCCGAACACCGGGGAGCTGTTTTTT.

The chain links TRBV4-2 to TRBJ1-4, with a tentative D call TRBD1 (5 bases). V shed 3 bases and J shed 7 bases, with 15 bases lying between them. Germline-derived CDR1 and CDR2 are LGHNA and YNFKEQ. CDR3 length: 15 amino acids. DNA for the CDR3: TGTGCCAGCAGCCAGGGGGACTTCTTTTCTGAAAAACTGTTTTTT. Its translation is CASSQGDFFSEKLFF.

The V and J genes are TRBV6-6 and TRBJ2-1; TRBD1 agrees at 7 bases. V lost 5 bases and J lost 7; bases outside the gene matches: 11. CDR1 and CDR2 (germline): MNHNY, SVGAGI (reference sequence). The CDR3 covers 15 residues. Here the CDR3 reads CASSQQVTGNNEQFF. CDR3 nucleotides: TGTGCCAGCAGTCAGCAGGTGACAGGGAATAATGAGCAGTTCTTC.

In nucleotides, the CDR3 is TGTGCCAGCAGCTTGGGGGGACTAGCTGGCCTCGACGAGCAGTACTTC. Its protein product is CASSLGGLAGLDEQYF. The rearrangement uses TRBV5-4 and TRBJ2-7; 9 positions agree with TRBD2. Germline trimming cut 0 bases from V and 5 bases from J; bases unmatched to any gene: 9. The germline V gene encodes CDR1 SGHNT and CDR2 YYREEE (reference sequence). CDR3 length equals 16 residues.

The chain combines TRBV13 with TRBJ1-3, with D possibly TRBD1 on 5 matching bases. Germline CDR1 is PRHDT and CDR2 is FYEKMQ (reference sequence). This CDR3 comprises 13 residues. Trimming cost V 5 bases and J 4 bases, with 9 bases left between them. The chain's CDR3 is CASSPGEGNTIYF. CDR3 nucleotide sequence: TGTGCCAGCAGCCCGGGGGAAGGAAACACCATATATTTT.

This rearrangement joins TRBV15 to TRBJ2-1; a weak D match, TRBD2 (6 bases). CDR3 length: 16 residues. The germline gives CDR1 LNHNV, CDR2 YYDKDF (reference sequence). Trimming removed 2 bases from V and 0 bases from J, with 11 bases in between. CDR3 sequence: CATSRPNGSSYNEQFF. DNA for the CDR3: TGTGCCACCAGCAGACCCAACGGGAGCTCCTACAATGAGCAGTTCTTC.

The V and J genes are TRBV27 and TRBJ2-3, with D possibly TRBD2 on 6 matching bases. Trimming shortened V by 3 bases and J by 2 bases, and 12 bases separated the two germline ends. Germline V lookup: CDR1 MNHEY, CDR2 SMNVEV (reference sequence). The CDR3 contains 15 residues. Here the CDR3 DNA reads TGTGCCAGCAGTTTTAGTAGCGGCCCCACAGATACGCAGTATTTT. Encoded protein: CASSFSSGPTDTQYF.

The chain uses TRBV6-1 and TRBJ1-2, with unresolved D. CDR1 MNHNS and CDR2 SASEGT come from the germline V gene. This CDR3 has 13 amino acids. The V end was cut by 2 bases, the J end by 6 bases, with 10 bases between. DNA of the CDR3: TGTGCCAGCAGTGAACAAGACCTGGATGGCTACACCTTC. This codes for CASSEQDLDGYTF.

Concerning this clone: The same CDR3 arises from other DNA sequences in this sample as well. The chain links TRBV28 to TRBJ2-3; D remains ambiguous. Germline CDR1 MDHEN, CDR2 SYDVKM. This CDR3 has 13 residues. The germline V and J ends were trimmed by 3 bases and 3 bases, with 7 bases remaining between them. The CDR3 spells CASSLAVTDTQYF. In DNA, the CDR3 is TGTGCCAGCAGTTTGGCGGTGACAGATACGCAGTATTTT.

This clone was detected once. The chain combines TRBV28 with TRBJ2-2, with 8 bases lining up with TRBD1. The V segment lost 5 bases and the J segment 5 bases; nucleotides outside the gene matches: 13. CDR3 length: 17 amino acids. CDR1 MDHEN and CDR2 SYDVKM come from the germline V gene. CDR3: CASSHRQGRRRTGELFF. The CDR3 DNA sequence: TGTGCCAGCAGTCATAGACAGGGGCGAAGGAGGACCGGGGAGCTGTTTTTT.

This clone was recorded once. The chain carries TRBV7-8 and TRBJ2-1, with 7 positions matching TRBD2. Unmatched junction bases numbered 14, after V lost 4 bases and J lost 8 bases. Looked up from germline, CDR1 is SGHVS and CDR2 is FQNEAQ. This CDR3 is 16 amino acids long. In DNA, the CDR3 is TGTGCCAGCAGCTCCCCCAGCGGGACGGGCCCCCATGAGCAGTTCTTC. Protein sequence: CASSSPSGTGPHEQFF.

This clone showed up just once. This sequence joins TRBV14 and TRBJ1-1, with 8 bases lining up with TRBD1. Trimming took 3 bases from V and 4 from J; bases not matched to a gene: 7. Looked up from germline, CDR1 is SGHDN and CDR2 is FVKESK. The CDR3 totals 15 residues. CDR3 nucleotides: TGTGCCAGCAGCCAGGACCAGGGGGCGCGCACTGAAGCTTTCTTT. As protein: CASSQDQGARTEAFF.

This clone was recorded once. The V and J genes are TRBV7-9 and TRBJ2-2; tentatively, D is TRBD1 or TRBD2 (5 bases each). V lost 0 bases and J lost 4, with 12 bases in between. CDR3 length equals 16 residues. The germline gives CDR1 SEHNR, CDR2 FQNEAQ (reference sequence). CDR3: CASSLAGVLFTGELFF. The CDR3, as DNA: TGTGCCAGCAGCTTAGCGGGGGTTTTGTTCACCGGGGAGCTGTTTTTT.